This T cell receptor (beta chain) was identified during a study of cytomegalovirus exposure and HLA in healthy donors. Sequencing used immunoSEQ multiplex PCR; TCRdb keeps in-frame clones, though not all of them. The sample has over 70,000 clones, 94% seen once. Worth noting for this clone: Its antigen is still unknown.

Whole-study findings and limits: The authors enumerated over 150 TCR beta chains as linked to cytomegalovirus.

Trimming removed 1 base at V and 5 bases at J, with 14 bases between. The germline V gene has CDR1 LGHNA and CDR2 YSLEER. The CDR3 spans 16 residues. The rearrangement joins TRBV4-3 to TRBJ2-2; D perhaps matches TRBD1 (6 bases). Sequenced material: PBMCs. The TCR originated in a woman younger than 30 in good health and CMV-seronegative. Written as DNA, the CDR3 is TGCGCCAGCAGCCAAGGGAACAGGGTCGGGACCGGGGAGCTGTTTTTT. Its protein is CASSQGNRVGTGELFF.